This TCR beta chain was recovered during a study of PD-1 blockade in classical Hodgkin lymphoma. Every single patient, without exception, relapsed after autologous stem cell transplantation, and brentuximab vedotin exposure varied. Study-level findings and limits: Researchers reported that CD4+ TCR diversity, though not CD8+, rose significantly by C4D1. It was among complete responders that baseline diversity resembled that of newly diagnosed patients.

TCRdb's table, derived via immunoSEQ multiplex PCR, lists solely in-frame clones and lacks some. The sample consists of about 30,000 clones, 70% to 75% of them appearing once. This clone showed up just once. No antigen is known for it. The V end was cut by 4 bases, the J end by 1 base, with 14 bases between. The CDR3 spans 16 residues. Looked up from germline, CDR1 is LNHDA and CDR2 is SQIVND (reference sequence). The chain links TRBV19 to TRBJ1-5; D possibly corresponds to TRBD1 (6 bases). This specimen was peripheral blood mononuclear cells (PBMCs), taken before the second cycle of nivolumab. This TCR was recovered from a human donor with classical Hodgkin lymphoma. The CDR3 DNA follows: TGTGCCAGTAGTACTTTACAGGGTTCCAGCAATCAGCCCCAGCATTTT. Protein product: CASSTLQGSSNQPQHF.